The TCR beta chain described here comes from a study of cytomegalovirus exposure and HLA in healthy donors. Study results and caveats: Fewer N-insertions than the approximately 700-donor mean were reportedly shown by an Asian-associated ancestry cluster in a later analysis. Of the V segments, some could not be distinguished, including TRBV6-2 and TRBV6-3, and were excluded.

In germline, CDR1 is SGHRS, CDR2 YFSETQ. The CDR3 loop spans 16 amino acids. The ends were cut back, 0 bases at V and 0 bases at J, with 11 bases in the middle. Primers: 60 Vbeta forward and 13 Jbeta reverse. TCRdb's copy holds only in-frame clones and misses some; the assay was immunoSEQ multiplex PCR. Among 85,000 to 130,000 clones listed, 65% to 80% were seen once. Comments on this clone: Antigen unknown.

The sample taken for sequencing was PBMCs. V and J are TRBV5-1 and TRBJ2-3; the D gene is possibly TRBD2 (7 bases). The TCR comes from a man between 60 and 75 years old in good health and CMV-seronegative. In DNA, the CDR3 is TGCGCCAGCAGCTTGGGGGCGGGGGCGAGCACAGATACGCAGTATTTT. It is translated as CASSLGAGASTDTQYF.